This T cell receptor beta chain is from a study of blood T cell repertoires in COVID-19. Study summary: COVID-19 samples collected from the United States, Italy and Spain covered acute and convalescent phases. In each case, the material was cDNA or gDNA derived from T cells, B-cell-depleted T cells, or PBMCs.

Per the original methods: The assay estimated nucleated cells by amplifying reference gene primers. Produced via immunoSEQ multiplex PCR; TCRdb's table is partial and in-frame only. V, J and clone size reflect that table, while D and trimming were determined from the DNA. This sample has some 55,000 clones, with about nine tenths found just once. Trimming shortened V by 6 bases and J by 8 bases, and 22 bases separated the two germline ends. The CDR3 totals 15 residues. Germline V gene sequence: CDR1 SGHAT, CDR2 FQNNGV. Material for sequencing was peripheral blood. V usage is TRBV11-2 and J usage is TRBJ1-2, with D perhaps matching TRBD1 (5 bases). This receptor was identified in a woman between 40 and 55 years old with active COVID-19. This chain's CDR3 is CASRSGGARETGYTF. The CDR3, as DNA: TGTGCCAGCAGATCGGGGGGAGCCCGGGAGACAGGCTACACCTTC.